The sequence of this T cell receptor beta chain was determined in a study of T cells after posttransplantation cyclophosphamide. Germline lookup yields CDR1 SEHNR and CDR2 FQNEAQ (reference sequence). With 1 base removed from V and 6 bases from J, the gap between germline ends came to 21 bases. This CDR3 spans 18 amino acids. The method was immunoSEQ multiplex PCR; TCRdb's version includes in-frame clones alone and lacks a portion of them. The sample consists of approximately 17,000 clones, roughly 92% of them appearing once. Cells defined as naive were viable CD3+CD4+ or CD3+CD8+ and CCR7+CD45RA+CD45RO-CD95-CD27+CD28+. Overall study findings and caveats: Recipient CMV seropositivity and CMV reactivation strongly tracked TRB clonality. Donor CD8+ memory clones often dominated recipient blood repertoires at later times.

Note on this clone: The antigen remains unidentified.

This chain joins TRBV7-9 and TRBJ2-2; D gene unclear. The sequence was collected from a woman aged 45 to 65 in good health and a related stem cell transplant donor. Sequenced input: naive CD4+ T cells sorted from blood. CDR3 sequence reads: CASSLGSSSRVNPGELFF. CDR3 in DNA: TGTGCCAGCAGCTTAGGTTCTTCCTCTAGAGTTAATCCCGGGGAGCTGTTTTTT.